This is a list of T cell receptor beta chains from one sample in a study of blood T cells in healthy people across ages. TCRdb used MiXCR to reprocess the 5' RACE reads, holding one entry per CDR3 protein. The table has about 970,000 distinct CDR3 sequences, 51% seen once; the top ten hold 20% to 25%. The sequencing sample was made of blood. The receptors originated from a woman aged 55-69 years in good health. Both conserved end residues are part of each CDR3. Fields, in order: V gene, D gene, clone size, J gene, CDR3 DNA, CDR3 protein. D genes are given only for firm matches. Only part of the rows carry a size: once, few, many, or a class if the clone is expanded.

TRBV29-1	NA	NA	TRBJ2-7	TGCAGCGTTCGGGCAACCCAAGGGGGTAGCTCCTACGAGCAGTACTTC	CSVRATQGGSSYEQYF
TRBV18	NA	NA	TRBJ2-7	TGTGCCAGCTCCGCTACAGCAACCTACGAGCAGTACTTC	CASSATATYEQYF
TRBV7-3	NA	NA	TRBJ2-1	TGTGCCAGCAGCTGGGACACGTACAATGAGCAGTTCTTC	CASSWDTYNEQFF
TRBV4-3	NA	NA	TRBJ2-2	TGCGCCAGCAGCGTAGACAGGCCTTCGAACACCGGGGAGCTGTTTTTT	CASSVDRPSNTGELFF
TRBV6-5	TRBD2	once	TRBJ2-1	TGTGCCAGCAGTTCCCCCGAACCGGGAGGCGCGGTAAATTACAATGAGCAGTTCTTC	CASSSPEPGGAVNYNEQFF
TRBV4-1	NA	NA	TRBJ2-3	TGCGTCAGCAGCCAAGGATTATCGGGACCAAGAATCACAGATACGCAGTATTTT	CVSSQGLSGPRITDTQYF
TRBV28	NA	few	TRBJ2-3	TGTGCCAGCAGCTTCCTGGAGGTAACTAGCACAGATACGCAGTATTTT	CASSFLEVTSTDTQYF
TRBV7-2	NA	few	TRBJ2-3	TGTGCCAGCAGCTCCAACCGGGACGCGGTTTTGTATTTT	CASSSNRDAVLYF
TRBV27	TRBD2	NA	TRBJ2-1	TGTGCCACCGCCCCGACTAGCGCATTAAATGAGCAGTTCTTC	CATAPTSALNEQFF
TRBV5-1	NA	NA	TRBJ1-4	TGCGCCAGCAGCACTGAACGAACTAATGAAAAACTGTTTTTT	CASSTERTNEKLFF
TRBV28	TRBD2	few	TRBJ2-5	TGTGCCAGCAGTTTACCCCTAGCGGGACCAGAGACCCAGTACTTC	CASSLPLAGPETQYF
TRBV5-1	NA	NA	TRBJ2-7	TGCGCCAGCAGCTTGGCAAAGGGGGACTCCTACGAGCAGTACTTC	CASSLAKGDSYEQYF
TRBV20-1	NA	many	TRBJ2-3	TGCAGTGCTCCCAGTAGCAGCACAGATACGCAGTATTTT	CSAPSSSTDTQYF
TRBV2	NA	NA	TRBJ2-5	TGTGCCAGCAGTAACGAAGAGACCCAGTACTTC	CASSNEETQYF
TRBV4-1	TRBD1	few	TRBJ1-5	TGCGCCAGCAGCCAACGAATGGGCCGGGACAGTACAAATCAGCCCCAGCATTTT	CASSQRMGRDSTNQPQHF
TRBV29-1	TRBD2	many	TRBJ2-1	TGCAGCGTTGAGAGGACTAGGTACAATGAGCAGTTCTTC	CSVERTRYNEQFF
TRBV24-1	TRBD2	few	TRBJ2-7	TGTGCCACCAGTGATTCGCCGGGACTAGCGGGAGGGCGGGATGAGCAGTACTTC	CATSDSPGLAGGRDEQYF
TRBV4-1	NA	many	TRBJ2-3	TGCGCCAGCAGCCAGACGGCGGGACAGCAGTATTTT	CASSQTAGQQYF
TRBV20-1	NA	NA	TRBJ2-3	TGCAGTGCTCAAGGGGTCGGGCCCACAGATACGCAGTATTTT	CSAQGVGPTDTQYF
TRBV27	NA	NA	TRBJ2-7	TGTGCCAGCAGTCCCTTGAAGAGGGCCACCTACGAGCAGTACTTC	CASSPLKRATYEQYF
TRBV6-2/TRBV6-3	TRBD2	NA	TRBJ2-7	TGTGCCAGCAGAGGGACTAGCCGAGGATACGAGCAGTACTTC	CASRGTSRGYEQYF
TRBV20-1	TRBD2	few	TRBJ2-1	TGCAGTGCGAATATCGGACTAGCGGGATTCTACAATGAGCAGTTCTTC	CSANIGLAGFYNEQFF
TRBV15	NA	NA	TRBJ2-1	TGTGCCACCAGCACGAGGGGGAGCGGGTACAATGAGCAGTTCTTC	CATSTRGSGYNEQFF
TRBV20-1	NA	NA	TRBJ2-3	TGCAGTGCAAGCCCTATGCGGCCCACAGATACGCAGTATTTT	CSASPMRPTDTQYF
TRBV7-9	TRBD2	NA	TRBJ2-5	TGTGCCAGCAGCCGACGACTAGCGGGAGAGACCCAGTACTTC	CASSRRLAGETQYF
TRBV7-2	NA	few	TRBJ2-1	TGTGCCAGCAGCGGCCGTTGGTCGTTCAATGAGCAGTTCTTC	CASSGRWSFNEQFF
TRBV7-2	NA	NA	TRBJ2-1	TGTGCCAGCAGCTTAAGGGCCATGAATGAGCAGTTCTTC	CASSLRAMNEQFF
TRBV18	NA	NA	TRBJ2-6	TGTGCCAGCTCACATCAAGGGGGAACCGGGGCCAACGTCCTGACTTTC	CASSHQGGTGANVLTF
TRBV7-9	TRBD1	NA	TRBJ2-1	TGTTCCAGCAGCTTTCAGGGGGCTCGGGACAATGAGCAGTTCTTC	CSSSFQGARDNEQFF
TRBV20-1	NA	NA	TRBJ2-7	TGCAGTGCCCAGGACAGACTCGAAACCTACGAGCAGTACTTC	CSAQDRLETYEQYF
TRBV2	NA	NA	TRBJ2-1	TGTGCCAGCACGGCAGCTAGCTCATACAATGAGCAGTTCTTC	CASTAASSYNEQFF
TRBV5-1	TRBD1	few	TRBJ2-3	TGCGCCAGCAGCTGGACAGGGGGCCATACGCAGTATTTT	CASSWTGGHTQYF
TRBV6-6	NA	NA	TRBJ1-6	TGTGCCAGCAGTTACGAGGGGGACGGCTATTCACCCCTCCACTTT	CASSYEGDGYSPLHF
TRBV6-5	NA	many	TRBJ2-7	TGTGCCAGCAGTCCGGTAGGAGGCGAGCAGTACTTC	CASSPVGGEQYF
TRBV18	NA	NA	TRBJ2-7	TGTGCCAGCTCACCACCCCAACGGGACGCGGGCTACGAGCAGTACTTC	CASSPPQRDAGYEQYF
TRBV5-6	NA	NA	TRBJ2-5	TGTGCCAGCAGCCGACAGTATTTTGGAGGGAAAGAGACCCAGTACTTC	CASSRQYFGGKETQYF
TRBV4-3	TRBD1	NA	TRBJ1-4	TGCGCCAGCAGCAGGCTCGGGACAGAAAATGAAAAACTGTTTTTT	CASSRLGTENEKLFF
TRBV30	TRBD2	NA	TRBJ2-7	TGTGCCTGGAGGGCCGGACTAGCTTTTTCCGAGCAGTACTTC	CAWRAGLAFSEQYF
TRBV29-1	TRBD2	NA	TRBJ2-5	TGCAGCGTTGAATTTAGCGGGAGAACGGAGACCCAGTACTTC	CSVEFSGRTETQYF
TRBV5-6	NA	NA	TRBJ1-1	TGTGCCAGCGGCTTGAGCAGGGGAGAAGCTTTCTTT	CASGLSRGEAFF
TRBV28	NA	few	TRBJ2-5	TGTGCCAGCAGGGAGGGGAGCAAGACCCAGTACTTC	CASREGSKTQYF
TRBV5-1	NA	NA	TRBJ1-1	TGCGCCAGCAGCCTGGAAACTGAAGCTTTCTTT	CASSLETEAFF
TRBV4-1	NA	few	TRBJ2-3	TGCGCCAGCAGCCAAGGGGGCCCCCTTTGGGATACGCAGTATTTT	CASSQGGPLWDTQYF
TRBV29-1	TRBD1	NA	TRBJ2-1	TGCAGCGTTGGAGGGGGCCCCCAAAATGAGCAGTTCTTC	CSVGGGPQNEQFF
TRBV4-1	TRBD2	NA	TRBJ2-7	TGCGCCAGCAGCCAAATTATGGGGACTAGCGGGAATCCTTTCTCCTACGAGCAGTACTTC	CASSQIMGTSGNPFSYEQYF
TRBV28	NA	NA	TRBJ2-7	TGTGCCAGCAGTTACGACCTAGGGGGGTCCTACGAGCAGTACTTC	CASSYDLGGSYEQYF
TRBV5-1	TRBD1	NA	TRBJ1-2	TGCGCCAGCAGCTTAGGACAGGGGCAGCGTGGCTACACCTTC	CASSLGQGQRGYTF
TRBV6-1	TRBD2	NA	TRBJ2-5	TGTGCCAGTCTTGGGACTAGCGGGACGGAGTTGACCCAGTACTTC	CASLGTSGTELTQYF
TRBV18	NA	few	TRBJ2-1	TGTGCCAGCTCACTTATCGATGAGCAGTTCTTC	CASSLIDEQFF
TRBV10-3	TRBD2	few	TRBJ2-5	TGTGCCATCAGTCAGACTAGCGGGGAGACCCAGTACTTC	CAISQTSGETQYF
TRBV4-2	NA	NA	TRBJ2-5	TGTGCCAGCAGCCGGGGAGACCAGGAGACCCAGTACTTC	CASSRGDQETQYF
TRBV7-2	TRBD2	NA	TRBJ2-7	TGTGCCAGCAGCGAATCTAGCGGGAGTGGGTACGAGCAGTACTTC	CASSESSGSGYEQYF
TRBV28	NA	NA	TRBJ2-4	TGTGCCAGCAGTTTACCCAGCCAGAAAAACATTCAGTACTTC	CASSLPSQKNIQYF
TRBV7-2	NA	NA	TRBJ2-7	TGTGCCAGCAGCTTAGTGGCGGGTAGCTCCTACAATGAGCAGTACTTC	CASSLVAGSSYNEQYF
TRBV18	NA	NA	TRBJ2-1	TGTGCCAGCTCACCACTGAGGGAGCGGTCTCCGCATGAGCAGTTCTTC	CASSPLRERSPHEQFF
TRBV2	NA	NA	TRBJ2-1	TGTGCCAGCAGTGCCTGGGACGCGGGTGTGGATGAGCAGTTCTTC	CASSAWDAGVDEQFF
TRBV28	TRBD2	NA	TRBJ2-5	TGTACCAGCAGCCCCGGGACTAGCGGGAGTTGGAGAGAGACCCAGTACTTC	CTSSPGTSGSWRETQYF
TRBV3-1	NA	few	TRBJ2-7	TGTGCCAGCAGCCAAAAATACAGGGGGGGCGAGCAGTACTTC	CASSQKYRGGEQYF
TRBV10-2	NA	few	TRBJ2-5	TGCGCCAGCACCGTCGCGGAGACCCAGTACTTC	CASTVAETQYF
TRBV30	TRBD2	few	TRBJ2-7	TGTGCCTGGAGTGTGACTAGCGGGAGCTACGAGCAGTACTTC	CAWSVTSGSYEQYF